Shown below are 24 T cell receptor beta chains from a single sample sequenced in a study of esophageal squamous cell carcinoma under preoperative chemotherapy. As for time point: after preoperative PTX-NDP chemotherapy. In TCRdb, the PCR reads were re-called with MiXCR into one record per CDR3 protein. The table lists 34,000 or so distinct CDR3 sequences, 40% to 60% of them singletons, with roughly 20% in the top ten. Sampling was done from a patient given preoperative chemotherapy. These receptors were collected from a human donor with esophageal squamous cell carcinoma. The donor label of this sample is uncertain.

This clonotype is medium-sized within its sample. This chain joins TRBV12-5 and TRBJ2-5; no clear D gene. Germline V gene sequence: CDR1 LGHNT, CDR2 FRNRAP. This CDR3 comprises 14 residues. Trimming took 2 bases from V and 5 from J, leaving 12 bases between them. The CDR3 loop reads CASGLLSSLETQYF. The CDR3 bases are TGTGCTAGTGGTTTGCTCAGCTCCCTGGAGACCCAGTACTTC.

The CDR3 nucleotides read TGTGCCACCAGTGATGGGGGGCCCGGAGATACGCAGTATTTT. Protein: CATSDGGPGDTQYF. The chain has TRBV24-1 and TRBJ2-3; D is tentatively TRBD1 or TRBD2 (6 bases each). CDR1 is KGHDR, CDR2 SFDVKD, per germline. V was shortened by 3 bases and J by 5 bases, with 11 bases between the two germline ends. The CDR3 length is 14 residues.

There are a few counts of this clonotype. CDR3 region: CASSQVAVAGGATTDTQYF. In nucleotides, the CDR3 is TGCGCCAGCAGCCAAGTAGCAGTAGCGGGGGGCGCCACCACAGATACGCAGTATTTT. The rearrangement links TRBV4-1 to TRBJ2-3; 10 nucleotides match TRBD2. V lost 1 base to trimming and J lost 2 bases; unmatched junction nucleotides: 12. CDR3 size: 19 residues. CDR1 is MGHRA and CDR2 is YSYEKL in the germline V gene.

Concerning this clonotype: One junction end does not reproduce the germline sequence, and a read error may be involved. This sequence joins TRBV5-5 and TRBJ2-3; the match to TRBD2 covers 9 bases. The germline V gene has CDR1 SGHKS and CDR2 YYEKEE (reference sequence). The CDR3 length is 16 residues. The CDR3 protein is CASSGRGGRSTDTQYF. The CDR3 nucleotides are TGTGCCAGCAGCGGGCGGGGGGGGCGTAGCACAGATACCCAGTACTTT.

For this clonotype: The junction does not match germline at one end; this may be a read error. V gene TRBV7-3 combines with J gene TRBJ2-4; the D gene is possibly TRBD1 (5 bases). CDR1 is SGHTA and CDR2 is FQGTGA in the germline V gene. The CDR3 loop spans 17 amino acids. The CDR3 here is CASSLKLGRWAKDTQYF. The DNA of the CDR3 is TGTGCCAGCAGCCTCAAACTGGGGCGGTGGGCTAAAGACACGCAGTATTTC.

The V and J genes are TRBV2 and TRBJ2-3, with D possibly matching TRBD1 (6 bases). CDR3 length: 14 amino acids. V lost 3 bases to trimming and J lost 3 bases, with 10 bases between them. CDR1 and CDR2 from the germline V gene are SNHLY and FYNNEI. Here the CDR3 reads CASSDADRTDTQYF. The CDR3 nucleotides are TGTGCCAGCAGTGACGCGGACAGAACAGATACGCAGTATTTT.

As concerns this clonotype: A read error may produce the germline difference seen at one junction end. This sequence joins TRBV7-6 and TRBJ2-3; TRBD2 matches at 8 bases. Germline V lookup: CDR1 SGHVS, CDR2 FNYEAQ. CDR3 size: 14 residues. CDR3 DNA sequence: TGTGCGGGGAGCGGGGGCCGGTTCACAGAGACGCAGTATTTT. It codes for CAGSGGRFTETQYF.

This clonotype was counted at least ten times. The DNA of the CDR3 is TGTGCCAGCAGCTTAATAACGGCAGGGATCTCTGGGGAGCTGTTTTTT. It is translated as CASSLITAGISGELFF. The chain has TRBV7-9 and TRBJ2-2; TRBD1 might be the D (5 bases). The germline gives CDR1 SEHNR, CDR2 FQNEAQ (reference sequence). The CDR3 loop spans 16 amino acids. V was trimmed by 2 bases and J by 8 bases, leaving 18 bases between them.

This clonotype was counted at least ten times. The V and J genes are TRBV6-1 and TRBJ2-7; weak D call: TRBD2 (5 bases). Germline V gene lookup returns CDR1 MNHNS and CDR2 SASEGT. V was trimmed by 5 bases and J by 3 bases, leaving 20 bases between them. CDR3 length: 16 residues. In nucleotides, the CDR3 is TGTGCCAGCAGTCCCGGACTGTCGGGGATCAGCTACGAGCAGTACTTC. Amino acids: CASSPGLSGISYEQYF.

This clonotype came up a few times. A read error may account for a junction end that differs from germline. The V call is TRBV7-3, the J call TRBJ2-3, with D unresolved. The germline CDR1 and CDR2 sequences are SGHTA and FQGTGA. CDR3 length: 14 residues. The CDR3 nucleotides are TGTGCGGGCAGCGTGCGGCGTAGCACAGATACGCAGTATTTC. It is translated as CAGSVRRSTDTQYF. Drawing the rest from reference TRBV7-3 and TRBJ2-3, the complete variable domain is GAGVSQTPSNKVTEKGKYVELRCDPISGHTALYWYRQSLGQGPEFLIYFQGTGAADDSGLPNDRFFAVRPEGSVSTLKIQRTERGDSAVYLCAGSVRRSTDTQYFGPGTRLTVL.

The chain is built from TRBV20-1 and TRBJ2-7; D may correspond to TRBD1 or TRBD2 (5 bases each). The germline CDR1 and CDR2 sequences are DFQATT and SNEGSKA (reference sequence). V lost 1 base to trimming and J lost 0 bases, with 13 bases between them. This CDR3 has 15 residues. CDR3 region: CSARGGKRASYEQYF. The CDR3 DNA sequence: TGCAGTGCTAGAGGGGGGAAACGTGCCTCCTACGAGCAGTACTTC.

CDR3 in DNA: TGTGCCAGCAGCCCCCAGCGGGAGGGCCCGGAGCAGTACTTC. Translation: CASSPQREGPEQYF. The chain recombines TRBV7-2 with TRBJ2-3; the match to TRBD2 covers 10 bases. The J call is uncertain, as TRBJ2-7 better fits the DNA end. This CDR3 is built from 14 residues. The germline CDR1 and CDR2 sequences are SGHTA and FQGNSA.

As to this clonotype: Mismatch with germline at one junction end may stem from a read error. This chain uses TRBV12-3 or TRBV12-4 with TRBJ2-2, with D possibly matching TRBD1 (8 bases). The CDR3 has 13 residues. CDR3 in amino acids: CASSYRGGGGLFF. The DNA for the CDR3 is TGTGCCAGCAGCTACAGGGGGGGGGGGGGGCTGTTTTTT.

This clonotype was observed a handful of times. The gene calls are TRBV5-1 and TRBJ2-7, with D unclear. CDR3 size: 13 residues. V lost 0 bases and J 3 bases, leaving 7 bases between the germline ends. Per germline, CDR1 SGHRS and CDR2 YFSETQ. CDR3 in amino acids: CASSLAQHYEQYF. The CDR3, as DNA: TGCGCCAGCAGCTTGGCCCAGCACTACGAGCAGTACTTC. Together with reference TRBV5-1 and TRBJ2-7, the CDR3 gives the full variable domain: KAGVTQTPRYLIKTRGQQVTLSCSPISGHRSVSWYQQTPGQGLQFLFEYFSETQRNKGNFPGRFSGRQFSNSRSEMNVSTLELGDSALYLCASSLAQHYEQYFGPGTRLTVT.

This clonotype has at least ten counts. The rearrangement joins TRBV7-2 to TRBJ2-1, with D perhaps TRBD1 (6 bases). Looked up from germline, CDR1 is SGHTA and CDR2 is FQGNSA. The CDR3 has 15 amino acids. Trimming removed 5 bases from V and 10 bases from J, with 21 bases in between. The CDR3 region is CASSPSGQGSLEQFF. The CDR3 bases are TGTGCCAGCAGCCCCTCTGGGCAGGGGTCTCTCGAGCAGTTCTTC.

As concerns this clonotype: Because the CDR3 is missing its conserved closing phenylalanine or tryptophan, this is likely a read error. It is unclear where the CDR3 begins or ends on the DNA, so no DNA is shown, and the CDR3 is as TCRdb lists it. The V call is TRBV7-3, the J call TRBJ2-5; the D call in the table, TRBD2, was not verified against the DNA. The CDR3 length equals 13 residues, ends included. The germline CDR1 and CDR2 sequences are SGHTA and FQGTGA. The CDR3 is CASSLGGLTSQLL.

The chain links TRBV7-3 to TRBJ2-3, with TRBD2 matching 8 bases. The J call is doubtful: the DNA matches TRBJ2-7 better. CDR3 length: 17 amino acids. Germline-derived CDR1 and CDR2 are SGHTA and FQGTGA. The CDR3 coding sequence is TGTGCCAGCAGCCTGAGACTCGGGGGGGGGGACGGAGAGACGCAGTACTTC. It specifies CASSLRLGGGDGETQYF.

The V call is TRBV27, the J call TRBJ2-1; 7 positions agree with TRBD1. TRBJ2-5 explains the end of the DNA better; the J call may be wrong. The CDR3 contains 14 residues. Germline CDR1 is MNHEY and CDR2 is SMNVEV (reference sequence). The DNA for the CDR3 is TGTGCCAGCAGTTATGATAGGGGGCTGGAGACCCAGTACTTC. This gives the protein CASSYDRGLETQYF.

V is TRBV6-5 and J is TRBJ1-4, with 11 bases matching TRBD1. The length of the CDR3 is 20 residues. Germline assignment: CDR1 MNHEY and CDR2 SVGAGI. V shed 0 bases and J 8 bases; nucleotides not matched to a gene: 17. The CDR3 reads CASSYSRGRGQGAQGEKLFF. The CDR3 DNA reads as TGTGCCAGCAGTTACTCGAGGGGGCGTGGACAGGGGGCGCAGGGAGAAAAACTGTTTTTT.

In regard to this clonotype: The final CDR3 position lacks the conserved phenylalanine or tryptophan, pointing to a likely read error. Because the CDR3's place on the DNA is in doubt, the DNA is left out and the CDR3 is given as listed by TCRdb. The V call is TRBV7-2, the J call TRBJ2-3. The CDR3 is 12 residues long, counting both termini. Germline-derived CDR1 and CDR2 are SGHTA and FQGNSA. CDR3: CASSSYTDTQSS.

In its sample, this clonotype ranks as large (0.1 to 1%). The chain employs TRBV7-3 and TRBJ2-1, with TRBD1 matching 8 bases. This CDR3 is 15 amino acids long. In germline, CDR1 is SGHTA, CDR2 FQGTGA. V lost 5 bases and J lost 3; bases outside the gene matches: 6. CDR3 residues: CASSPPGQVYNEQFF. The CDR3 coding sequence is TGTGCCAGCAGCCCTCCGGGACAGGTCTACAATGAGCAGTTCTTC.

V gene TRBV7-3 combines with J gene TRBJ2-4, with TRBD1 identical over 10 bases. The J call is doubtful: the DNA matches TRBJ2-5 better. The CDR3 consists of 16 residues. Germline values: CDR1 SGHTA, CDR2 FQGTGA. CDR3 sequence reads: CASSPTGTGVLETQYF. CDR3 nucleotide sequence: TGTGCCAGCAGCCCTACCGGGACAGGGGTCCTTGAGACCCAGTACTTC.

The V and J genes are TRBV7-2 and TRBJ2-5; 9 bases align to TRBD2. The closer fit of TRBJ2-7 to the DNA end suggests the J call may be wrong. This CDR3 region has 18 residues. Germline lookup yields CDR1 SGHTA and CDR2 FQGNSA. CDR3 protein: CASSLAEYRLADNYEQYF. The CDR3 DNA is TGTGCCAGCAGCTTAGCGGAGTATAGACTAGCGGATAACTACGAGCAGTACTTC.

On this clonotype: The junction departs from germline at one end; a sequencing error may be responsible. The J gene is TRBJ2-2, the V gene TRBV7-6, with a possible D match to TRBD2 (5 bases). TRBJ2-3 explains the end of the DNA better; the J call may be wrong. The germline V gene encodes CDR1 SGHVS and CDR2 FNYEAQ. The CDR3 has 13 amino acids. CDR3 region: CGSSAGNTDAQYF. The CDR3 DNA follows: TGTGGCAGCAGCGCCGGGAACACCGATGCGCAGTATTTT.